The source of this T cell receptor beta chain is a study of blood T cell repertoires in COVID-19. Some clones are missing from TCRdb's copy, which holds only in-frame ones; the method was immunoSEQ multiplex PCR. The table lists about 160,000 clones, 85% to 95% of them singletons, with 3.5% to 5% in the top ten. CDR1 is GTSNPN, CDR2 SVGIG, per germline (reference sequence). The CDR3 totals 16 residues. V was cut by 5 bases and J by 0 bases, with 14 bases left in between. The rearrangement uses TRBV30 and TRBJ1-6; D gene ambiguous. Input material: peripheral blood. The source of this sequence is a woman in her fifties or sixties with acute or convalescent COVID-19. CDR3 sequence reads: CAWSLGVSSYNSPLHF. The CDR3 nucleotides read TGTGCCTGGTCCCTCGGGGTAAGCTCCTATAATTCACCCCTCCACTTT. The variable domain in full, with the rest retrieved from reference TRBV30 and TRBJ1-6, is SQTIHQWPATLVQPVGSPLSLECTVEGTSNPNLYWYRQAAGRGLQLLFYSVGIGQISSEVPQNLSASRPQDRQFILSSKKLLLSDSGFYLCAWSLGVSSYNSPLHFGNGTRLTVT.